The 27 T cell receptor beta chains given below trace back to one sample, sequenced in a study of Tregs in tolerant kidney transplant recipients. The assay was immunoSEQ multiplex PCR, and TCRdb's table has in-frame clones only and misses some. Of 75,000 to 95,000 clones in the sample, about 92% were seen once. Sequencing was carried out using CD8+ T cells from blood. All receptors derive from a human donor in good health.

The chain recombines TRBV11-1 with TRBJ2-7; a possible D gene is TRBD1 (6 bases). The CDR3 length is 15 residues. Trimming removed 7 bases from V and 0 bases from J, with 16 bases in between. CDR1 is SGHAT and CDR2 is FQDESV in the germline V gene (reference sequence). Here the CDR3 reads CASTNSGGYSYEQYF. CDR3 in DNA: TGTGCCAGCACCAATTCTGGGGGCTACTCCTACGAGCAGTACTTC.

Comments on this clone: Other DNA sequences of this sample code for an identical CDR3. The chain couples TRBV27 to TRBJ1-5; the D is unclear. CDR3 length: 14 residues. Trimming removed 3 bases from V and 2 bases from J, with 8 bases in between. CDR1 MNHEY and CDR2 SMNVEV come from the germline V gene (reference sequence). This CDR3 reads CASSFVGGNQPQHF. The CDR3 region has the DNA TGTGCCAGCAGTTTTGTCGGGGGCAATCAGCCCCAGCATTTT.

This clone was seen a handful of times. CDR3 sequence (DNA): TGTGCCAGCAGCCCTACCTCCGAGGGGTCCTACGAGCAGTACTTC. It is translated as CASSPTSEGSYEQYF. V usage is TRBV11-2 and J usage is TRBJ2-7; either TRBD1 or TRBD2 may supply D (5 bases each). This CDR3 region has 15 residues. Germline CDR1 and CDR2: SGHAT and FQNNGV. V was clipped by 5 bases and J by 1 base, with 15 bases between them.

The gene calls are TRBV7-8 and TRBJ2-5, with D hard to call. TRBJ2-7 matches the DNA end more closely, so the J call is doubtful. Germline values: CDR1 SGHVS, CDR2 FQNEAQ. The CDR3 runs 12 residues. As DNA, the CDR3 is TGTGCCAGCAGCTTAAGGGCCTACGAGCAGTACTTC. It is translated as CASSLRAYEQYF.

The CDR3: CASSQDVTNGYNEQFF. CDR3 DNA sequence: TGCGCCAGCAGCCAGGACGTTACAAATGGCTACAATGAGCAGTTCTTC. The rearrangement uses TRBV4-1 and TRBJ2-1; unclear D gene. CDR1 and CDR2 from the germline V gene are MGHRA and YSYEKL. The V gene lost 3 bases and the J gene lost 3 bases, with 15 bases spanning the gap. The CDR3 length is 16 residues.

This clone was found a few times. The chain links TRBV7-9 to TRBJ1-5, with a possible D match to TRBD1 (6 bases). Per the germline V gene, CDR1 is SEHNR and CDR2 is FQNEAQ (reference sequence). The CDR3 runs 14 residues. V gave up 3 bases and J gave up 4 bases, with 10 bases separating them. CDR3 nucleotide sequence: TGTGCCAGCAGCTTCCCGGGGGCAAATCAGCCCCAGCATTTT. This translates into CASSFPGANQPQHF.

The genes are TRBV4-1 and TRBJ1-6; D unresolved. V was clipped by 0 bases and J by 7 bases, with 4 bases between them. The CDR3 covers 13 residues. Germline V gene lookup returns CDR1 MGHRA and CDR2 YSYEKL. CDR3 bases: TGCGCCAGCAGCCAAGAAACGAATTCACCCCTCCACTTT. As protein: CASSQETNSPLHF.

The CDR3 is CASSLGTGAGEQYF. The CDR3 bases are TGTGCCAGCAGCTTAGGGACAGGGGCCGGGGAGCAGTACTTC. The chain couples TRBV7-2 to TRBJ2-7; 9 positions match TRBD1. This CDR3 comprises 14 residues. After removal of 1 base from V and 7 bases from J, the junction contained 5 bases not matched to a gene. In germline, CDR1 is SGHTA, CDR2 FQGNSA.

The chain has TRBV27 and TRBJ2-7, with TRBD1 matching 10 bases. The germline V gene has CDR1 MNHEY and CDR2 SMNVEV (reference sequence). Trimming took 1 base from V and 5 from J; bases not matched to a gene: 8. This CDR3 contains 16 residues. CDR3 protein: CASSLLQGTGVDEQYF. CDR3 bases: TGTGCCAGCAGTTTATTGCAAGGGACAGGGGTCGACGAGCAGTACTTC.

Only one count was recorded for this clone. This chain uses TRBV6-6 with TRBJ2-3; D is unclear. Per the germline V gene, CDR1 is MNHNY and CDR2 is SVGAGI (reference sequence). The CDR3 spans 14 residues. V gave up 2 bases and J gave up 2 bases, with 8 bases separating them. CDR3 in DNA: TGTGCCAGCAGTTACCTACTGAACACAGATACGCAGTATTTT. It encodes CASSYLLNTDTQYF.

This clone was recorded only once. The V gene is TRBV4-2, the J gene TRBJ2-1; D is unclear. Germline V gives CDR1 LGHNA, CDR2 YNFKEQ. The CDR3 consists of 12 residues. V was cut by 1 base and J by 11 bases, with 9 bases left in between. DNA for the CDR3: TGTGCCAGCAGCCAAGGTCAAACCCAGCAGTTCTTC. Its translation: CASSQGQTQQFF.

The CDR3 DNA follows: TGTGCCAGCAGTAGAATGGATTATGGCTACACCTTC. Its protein product is CASSRMDYGYTF. The chain couples TRBV6-1 to TRBJ1-2, with no clear D. The CDR3 loop spans 12 amino acids. Looked up from germline, CDR1 is MNHNS and CDR2 is SASEGT. V was clipped by 5 bases and J by 5 bases, with 9 bases between them.

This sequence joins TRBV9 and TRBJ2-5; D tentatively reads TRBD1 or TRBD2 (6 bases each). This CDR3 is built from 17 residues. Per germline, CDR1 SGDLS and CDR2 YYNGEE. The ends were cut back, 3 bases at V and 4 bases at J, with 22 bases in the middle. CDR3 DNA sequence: TGTGCCAGCAGCGGCTGGGGGGCTGGGGACCGGGGAGAGACCCAGTACTTC. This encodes CASSGWGAGDRGETQYF.

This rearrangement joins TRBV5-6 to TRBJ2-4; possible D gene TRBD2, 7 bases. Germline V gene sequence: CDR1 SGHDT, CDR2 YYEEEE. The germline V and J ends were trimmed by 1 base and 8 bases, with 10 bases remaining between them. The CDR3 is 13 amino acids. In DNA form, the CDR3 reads TGTGCCAGCAGCTTGAGAGGGGGGGACATTCAGTACTTC. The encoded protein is CASSLRGGDIQYF.

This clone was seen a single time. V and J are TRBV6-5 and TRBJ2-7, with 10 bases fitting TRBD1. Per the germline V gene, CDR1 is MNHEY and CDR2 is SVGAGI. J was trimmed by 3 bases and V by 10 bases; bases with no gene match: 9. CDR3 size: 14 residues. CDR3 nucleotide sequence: TGTGCCACCCACGATCGGGACAGGGGCTACGAGCAGTACTTC. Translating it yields CATHDRDRGYEQYF.

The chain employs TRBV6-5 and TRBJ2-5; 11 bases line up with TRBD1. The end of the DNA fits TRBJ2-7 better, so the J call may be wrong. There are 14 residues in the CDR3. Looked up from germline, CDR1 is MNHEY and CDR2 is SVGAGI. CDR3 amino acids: CASRTGTGGIEQYF. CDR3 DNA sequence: TGTGCCAGCAGAACTGGGACAGGGGGAATCGAGCAGTACTTC.

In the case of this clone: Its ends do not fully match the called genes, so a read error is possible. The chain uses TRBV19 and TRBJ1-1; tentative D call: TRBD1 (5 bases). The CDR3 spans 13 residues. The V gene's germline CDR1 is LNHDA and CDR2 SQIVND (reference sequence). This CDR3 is CAGSGHLNTEAFF. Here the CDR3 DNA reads TGTGCCGGTAGTGGACACTTGAACACTGAAGCTTTCTTT. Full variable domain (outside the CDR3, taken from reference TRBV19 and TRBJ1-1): DGGITQSPKYLFRKEGQNVTLSCEQNLNHDAMYWYRQDPGQGLRLIYYSQIVNDFQKGDIAEGYSVSREKKESFPLTVTSAQKNPTAFYLCAGSGHLNTEAFFGQGTRLTVV.

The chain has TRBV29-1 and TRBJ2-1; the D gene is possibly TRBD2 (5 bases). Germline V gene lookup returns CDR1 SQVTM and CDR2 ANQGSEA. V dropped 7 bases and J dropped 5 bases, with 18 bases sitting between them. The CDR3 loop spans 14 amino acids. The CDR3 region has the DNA TGCAGCGCAGGCCGGGATGGGAGAAACAATGAGCAGTTCTTC. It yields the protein CSAGRDGRNNEQFF.

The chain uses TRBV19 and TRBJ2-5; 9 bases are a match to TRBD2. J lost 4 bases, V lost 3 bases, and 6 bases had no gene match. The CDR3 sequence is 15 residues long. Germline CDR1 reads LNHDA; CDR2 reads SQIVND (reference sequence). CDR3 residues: CASSISGSFLETQYF. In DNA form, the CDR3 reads TGTGCCAGTAGTATTAGCGGGAGCTTCTTAGAGACCCAGTACTTC.

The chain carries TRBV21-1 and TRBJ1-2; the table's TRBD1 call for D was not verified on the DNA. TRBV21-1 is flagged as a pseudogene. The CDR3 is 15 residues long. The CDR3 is CASSSQGALDYGYTF. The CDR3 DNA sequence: TGTGCCAGCAGCAGTCAGGGGGCTTTGGACTATGGCTACACCTTC.

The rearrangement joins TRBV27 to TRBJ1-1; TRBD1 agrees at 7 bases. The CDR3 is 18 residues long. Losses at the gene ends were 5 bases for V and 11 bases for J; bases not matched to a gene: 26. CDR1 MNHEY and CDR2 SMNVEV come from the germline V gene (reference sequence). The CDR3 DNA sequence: TGTGCCAGCAGTACCCTAACAGGGGTGAGAGGGACCAGCGAAGGGGCTTTCTTT. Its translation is CASSTLTGVRGTSEGAFF.

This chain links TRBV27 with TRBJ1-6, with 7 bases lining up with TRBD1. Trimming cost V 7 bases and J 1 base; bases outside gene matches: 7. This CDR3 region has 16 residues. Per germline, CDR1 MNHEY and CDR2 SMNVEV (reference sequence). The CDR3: CASTRQGGSYNSPLHF. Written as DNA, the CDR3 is TGTGCCAGCACCCGACAGGGAGGATCCTATAATTCACCCCTCCACTTT.

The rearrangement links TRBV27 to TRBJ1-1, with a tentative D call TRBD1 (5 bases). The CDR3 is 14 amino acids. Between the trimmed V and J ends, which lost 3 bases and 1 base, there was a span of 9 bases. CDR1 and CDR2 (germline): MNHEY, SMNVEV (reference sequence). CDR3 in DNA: TGTGCCAGCAGTTTGGTAGGGGCGAACACTGAAGCTTTCTTT. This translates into CASSLVGANTEAFF.

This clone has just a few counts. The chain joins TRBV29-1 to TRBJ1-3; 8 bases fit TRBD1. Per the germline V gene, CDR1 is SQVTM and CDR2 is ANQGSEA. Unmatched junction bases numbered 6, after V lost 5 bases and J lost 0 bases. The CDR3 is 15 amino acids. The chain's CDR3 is CSVPDRGPSGNTIYF. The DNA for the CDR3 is TGCAGCGTTCCAGACAGGGGTCCCTCTGGAAACACCATATATTTT.

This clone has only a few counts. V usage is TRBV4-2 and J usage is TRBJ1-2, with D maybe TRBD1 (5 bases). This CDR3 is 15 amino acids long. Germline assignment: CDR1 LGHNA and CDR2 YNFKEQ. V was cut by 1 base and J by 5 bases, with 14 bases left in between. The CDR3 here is CASSQGQGTWYGYTF. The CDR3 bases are TGTGCCAGCAGCCAAGGGCAGGGAACTTGGTATGGCTACACCTTC.

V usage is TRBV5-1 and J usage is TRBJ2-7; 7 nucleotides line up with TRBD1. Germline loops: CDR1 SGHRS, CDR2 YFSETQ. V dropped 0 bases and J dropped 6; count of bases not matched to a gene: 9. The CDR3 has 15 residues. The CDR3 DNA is TGCGCCAGCAGCTTGGGGGACAGAACTCCGTCCGAGCAGTACTTC. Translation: CASSLGDRTPSEQYF.

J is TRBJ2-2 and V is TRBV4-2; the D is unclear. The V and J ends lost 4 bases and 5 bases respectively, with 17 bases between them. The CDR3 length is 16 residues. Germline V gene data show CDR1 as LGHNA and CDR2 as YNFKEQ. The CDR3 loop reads CASSPRLTTRTGELFF. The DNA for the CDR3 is TGTGCCAGCAGCCCCAGACTTACCACACGGACCGGGGAGCTGTTTTTT.